The 5 T cell receptor beta chains below were found in one sample sequenced in a study of a mutant IDH1 vaccine in newly diagnosed glioma. Antigen specificity for these receptors is unknown. Described time point: week 35, safety follow-up. Doses comprised 300 ug of mutant IDH1 20-mer peptide each, plus topical imiquimod. Using immunoSEQ multiplex PCR, the repertoire was profiled, and TCRdb retains in-frame clones only, with some absent. The sample contains about 56,000 clones, 86% of which appear only once. Source: PBMCs, taken from a glioma patient whose treatment included an IDH1 peptide vaccine. The source is a man aged 40-49 years with glioma.

This chain's CDR3 is CASRTDRGYGNTIYF. The CDR3, as DNA: TGCGCCAGCAGAACTGACAGGGGCTATGGAAACACCATATATTTT. The chain carries TRBV5-1 and TRBJ1-3, with TRBD1 identical over 8 bases. CDR1 and CDR2 (germline): SGHRS, YFSETQ. The CDR3 is made up of 15 amino acids. V was clipped by 5 bases and J by 3 bases; unmatched bases: 7.

This clone was seen once. This chain joins TRBV19 and TRBJ2-1, with 9 positions matching TRBD2. V shed 5 bases and J 12 bases; nucleotides not matched to a gene: 17. CDR1 and CDR2 (germline): LNHDA, SQIVND (reference sequence). The CDR3 runs to 16 residues. The CDR3 loop reads CASSPSTSGVRGGQFF. The CDR3 DNA is TGTGCCAGTAGTCCGTCGACTAGCGGAGTGCGAGGGGGGCAGTTCTTC.

CDR3 loop: CASITSPVAAKETQYF. The CDR3 DNA reads TGTGCCAGCATCACAAGTCCCGTAGCTGCGAAGGAGACCCAGTACTTC. The V gene is TRBV6-6, the J gene TRBJ2-5; D is undetermined. The CDR3 contains 16 residues. V was trimmed by 7 bases and J by 5 bases, leaving 23 bases between them. Germline CDR1 and CDR2: MNHNY and SVGAGI (reference sequence).

V and J are TRBV29-1 and TRBJ2-1; TRBD2 matches 10 bases. CDR1 and CDR2 (germline): SQVTM, ANQGSEA. V was clipped by 2 bases and J by 9 bases; unmatched bases: 10. This CDR3 is 15 amino acids long. CDR3 sequence reads: CSVESPPSGRGEQFF. Written as DNA, the CDR3 is TGCAGCGTTGAATCTCCTCCTAGCGGGAGAGGTGAGCAGTTCTTC.

V gene TRBV9 combines with J gene TRBJ2-7; 14 nucleotides line up with TRBD2. Germline V CDR1 and CDR2: SGDLS, YYNGEE. Unmatched junction bases numbered 11, after V lost 3 bases and J lost 3 bases. The CDR3 has 18 residues. The CDR3 coding sequence is TGTGCCAGCAGCGCATCGGGACTAGCGGGAGCCGGAAACTACGAGCAGTACTTC. This translates into CASSASGLAGAGNYEQYF.